Shown below are 15 T cell receptor beta chains from a single sample sequenced in a study of control samples from healthy donors and cancer patients. Sequenced by immunoSEQ multiplex PCR; TCRdb stores in-frame clones only, minus some. The data contain some 54,000 clones, almost 96% of them seen just once; the ten biggest clones take up roughly 1.8%. The specimen was blood. These receptors all come from a woman under 40 in good health.

The chain couples TRBV28 to TRBJ1-4; D unclear. CDR3 length: 14 residues. Trimming took off 3 bases at V and 5 bases at J, with 10 bases between the two ends. The germline V gene encodes CDR1 MDHEN and CDR2 SYDVKM. CDR3 residues: CASSFFGLNEKLFF. As DNA, the CDR3 is TGTGCCAGCAGTTTTTTTGGCTTAAATGAAAAACTGTTTTTT.

V gene TRBV24-1 combines with J gene TRBJ2-2; D unclear. CDR1 is KGHDR and CDR2 is SFDVKD in the germline V gene. With 4 bases removed from V and 0 bases from J, the gap between germline ends came to 5 bases. The CDR3 totals 14 residues. The CDR3 reads CATSDPTNTGELFF. DNA for the CDR3: TGTGCCACCAGTGACCCGACGAACACCGGGGAGCTGTTTTTT.

The genes are TRBV6-5 and TRBJ2-7; no clear D. V gave up 6 bases and J gave up 0 bases, with 3 bases separating them. The V gene's germline CDR1 is MNHEY and CDR2 SVGAGI. The CDR3 contains 11 residues. The CDR3 nucleotides read TGTGCCAGCAGGAGCTCCTACGAGCAGTACTTC. Translation: CASRSSYEQYF.

The sample holds one count of this clone. The genes are TRBV27 and TRBJ2-5; D remains ambiguous. The V gene's germline CDR1 is MNHEY and CDR2 SMNVEV (reference sequence). CDR3 size: 11 residues. The V end was cut by 3 bases, the J end by 2 bases, with 1 base between. CDR3 DNA sequence: TGTGCCAGCAGTTTTCAAGAGACCCAGTACTTC. Amino acid sequence: CASSFQETQYF.

The rearrangement links TRBV19 to TRBJ1-5, with D possibly being TRBD1 (5 bases). The length of the CDR3 is 13 residues. Trimming removed 7 bases at V and 6 bases at J, with 13 bases between. The germline CDR1 and CDR2 sequences are LNHDA and SQIVND (reference sequence). CDR3 DNA sequence: TGTGCCAGTACCCCTACCGGGGGTCAGCCCCAGCATTTT. Protein product: CASTPTGGQPQHF.

The chain carries TRBV7-2 and TRBJ1-1, with D perhaps matching TRBD1 (6 bases). With 2 bases removed from V and 2 bases from J, the gap between germline ends came to 12 bases. This CDR3 contains 15 residues. Germline assignment: CDR1 SGHTA and CDR2 FQGNSA. The DNA of the CDR3 is TGTGCCAGCAGCTTAAATTACAGGGTTAACACTGAAGCTTTCTTT. Translated: CASSLNYRVNTEAFF.

The chain has TRBV7-9 and TRBJ1-4; perhaps TRBD1 as D (6 bases). This CDR3 contains 13 residues. V was pared by 5 bases and J by 8 bases, with 12 bases between. Germline loops: CDR1 SEHNR, CDR2 FQNEAQ (reference sequence). The CDR3 loop reads CASSQLQGEKLFF. CDR3 in DNA: TGTGCCAGCAGCCAACTTCAGGGGGAAAAACTGTTTTTT.

The rearrangement uses TRBV24-1 and TRBJ2-1; 8 positions agree with TRBD2. The CDR3 has 15 amino acids. Germline CDR1 KGHDR, CDR2 SFDVKD. V lost 5 bases to trimming and J lost 8 bases; unmatched junction nucleotides: 10. CDR3 in amino acids: CATSAQGLGGDEQFF. CDR3 nucleotides: TGTGCCACCAGTGCCCAGGGACTAGGAGGCGATGAGCAGTTCTTC.

This chain's CDR3 is CASSPPGGQPQHF. The CDR3 region has the DNA TGTGCCAGCAGTCCCCCAGGCGGACAGCCCCAGCATTTT. The chain joins TRBV12-3 or TRBV12-4 to TRBJ1-5; D call uncertain. The CDR3 covers 13 residues. V lost 5 bases to trimming and J lost 7 bases, with 12 bases between them.

The chain recombines TRBV5-8 with TRBJ2-6, with TRBD1 matching 9 bases. CDR1 and CDR2 (germline): SGHTS, YDEGEE. The trim removed 3 bases at V and 4 bases at J, leaving 11 bases unmatched. This CDR3 has 18 amino acids. CDR3: CASSWTLGQGTGANVLTF. The CDR3 region has the DNA TGTGCCAGCAGCTGGACTTTAGGACAGGGGACCGGGGCCAACGTCCTGACTTTC.

The V and J genes are TRBV9 and TRBJ1-3; 10 bases map to TRBD1. Germline loops: CDR1 SGDLS, CDR2 YYNGEE. Trimming took 1 base from V and 2 from J; bases not matched to a gene: 6. The CDR3 totals 17 residues. Here the CDR3 reads CASSVKRQGATGNTIYF. The CDR3 bases are TGTGCCAGCAGCGTAAAACGACAGGGGGCCACTGGAAACACCATATATTTT. The full variable domain, rest sourced from reference TRBV9 and TRBJ1-3, is DSGVTQTPKHLITATGQRVTLRCSPRSGDLSVYWYQQSLDQGLQFLIQYYNGEERAKGNILERFSAQQFPDLHSELNLSSLELGDSALYFCASSVKRQGATGNTIYFGEGSWLTVV.

The chain uses TRBV30 and TRBJ2-1, with 9 positions matching TRBD2. Germline V gene sequence: CDR1 GTSNPN, CDR2 SVGIG (reference sequence). V lost 5 bases, J lost 4 bases, and 6 bases stayed unmatched. This CDR3 has 14 residues. CDR3 sequence: CAWATSGQYNEQFF. The CDR3 coding sequence is TGTGCCTGGGCAACTAGCGGGCAATACAATGAGCAGTTCTTC.

The gene calls are TRBV19 and TRBJ1-1; D is unresolved. CDR1 LNHDA and CDR2 SQIVND come from the germline V gene (reference sequence). V shed 5 bases and J shed 4 bases, with 11 bases lying between them. This CDR3 is 13 amino acids long. Written as DNA, the CDR3 is TGTGCCAGTAGTGGCCAGCGAGGCACTGAAGCTTTCTTT. Translating gives CASSGQRGTEAFF. Looking up the rest from reference TRBV19 and TRBJ1-1 gives the full variable domain: DGGITQSPKYLFRKEGQNVTLSCEQNLNHDAMYWYRQDPGQGLRLIYYSQIVNDFQKGDIAEGYSVSREKKESFPLTVTSAQKNPTAFYLCASSGQRGTEAFFGQGTRLTVV.

V and J are TRBV2 and TRBJ1-2; no clear D gene. Looked up from germline, CDR1 is SNHLY and CDR2 is FYNNEI. The V end was cut by 6 bases, the J end by 5 bases, with 16 bases between. CDR3 size: 14 residues. CDR3 nucleotides: TGTGCCAGCAGCGGCGGGATAGGAGGGTATGGCTACACCTTC. Its translation is CASSGGIGGYGYTF.

The chain carries TRBV19 and TRBJ1-2; D not certain. V was clipped by 6 bases and J by 4 bases, with 15 bases between them. This CDR3 spans 14 amino acids. Germline CDR1 and CDR2: LNHDA and SQIVND (reference sequence). CDR3 bases: TGTGCCAGTAGAGATACGCCCGCCCGCTATGGCTACACCTTC. The encoded protein is CASRDTPARYGYTF.